The 10 T cell receptor beta chains below were found in one sample sequenced in a study of beta chain features in type 1 diabetes. The investigators reverse transcribed all of the isolated RNA, so they sequenced expressed TCRB transcripts. Measured with immunoSEQ multiplex PCR; TCRdb has only the in-frame clones, and not every one. The sample lists hundreds of thousands of clones, 9.5% to 12% occurring once. Sequencing input: naive CD4+ T cells from blood. These receptors all stem from a woman aged 18-30 years in good health.

This chain joins TRBV7-2 and TRBJ2-3; TRBD2 matches at 7 bases. The V gene end was trimmed by 5 bases and the J gene end by 5 bases; junction bases not matched to a gene: 10. CDR3 size: 15 residues. Germline V gene lookup returns CDR1 SGHTA and CDR2 FQGNSA. The chain's CDR3 is CASSRTYRGVDTQYF. CDR3 bases: TGTGCCAGCAGCCGTACGTACCGGGGGGTAGATACGCAGTATTTT.

V and J are TRBV18 and TRBJ1-2, with 10 bases matching TRBD1. The junction had 4 bases not matched to a gene; V was cut back by 4 bases and J by 2 bases. The CDR3 loop spans 15 amino acids. From germline, CDR1 is KGHSH and CDR2 LQKENI. The CDR3 loop reads CASSLGTGANYGYTF. CDR3 in DNA: TGTGCCAGCTCACTAGGGACAGGGGCAAACTATGGCTACACCTTC.

The chain joins TRBV5-4 to TRBJ2-7, with 8 bases fitting TRBD1. J was trimmed by 1 base and V by 3 bases; bases with no gene match: 0. Germline lookup yields CDR1 SGHNT and CDR2 YYREEE (reference sequence). CDR3 length: 13 residues. CDR3 sequence: CASSWDRSYEQYF. The CDR3 DNA reads TGTGCCAGCAGCTGGGACAGGTCCTACGAGCAGTACTTC.

This rearrangement joins TRBV29-1 to TRBJ2-7; TRBD2 matches 11 bases. Germline V gives CDR1 SQVTM, CDR2 ANQGSEA. This CDR3 has 18 amino acids. V lost 3 bases and J lost 2; bases outside the gene matches: 15. CDR3 sequence: CSVETPLGTSGKPYEQYF. In DNA form, the CDR3 reads TGCAGCGTTGAGACCCCGTTAGGGACTAGCGGAAAGCCCTACGAGCAGTACTTC.

The V gene is TRBV27, the J gene TRBJ2-7; 10 positions match TRBD1. In germline, CDR1 is MNHEY, CDR2 SMNVEV (reference sequence). The CDR3 is made up of 14 amino acids. V lost 6 bases to trimming and J lost 5 bases; unmatched junction nucleotides: 7. The CDR3 region has the DNA TGTGCCAGCAGGAGACAGGGGGCGGGTCACGAGCAGTACTTC. Translating gives CASRRQGAGHEQYF.

This sequence joins TRBV15 and TRBJ1-1, with D maybe TRBD1 (5 bases). V lost 0 bases and J 7 bases, leaving 15 bases between the germline ends. Looked up from germline, CDR1 is LNHNV and CDR2 is YYDKDF (reference sequence). The CDR3 spans 15 residues. This CDR3 is CATSRDLTGQGEAFF. The CDR3, as DNA: TGTGCCACCAGCAGAGATCTTACGGGGCAAGGTGAAGCTTTCTTT.

V is TRBV29-1 and J is TRBJ2-2, with a weak D call TRBD1 (6 bases). Germline V gene sequence: CDR1 SQVTM, CDR2 ANQGSEA. The CDR3 spans 13 residues. Trimming took off 5 bases at V and 4 bases at J, with 11 bases between the two ends. CDR3 residues: CSVRPQGTGELFF. CDR3 in DNA: TGCAGCGTTCGGCCACAGGGCACCGGGGAGCTGTTTTTT.

This clone was detected only a few times. J is TRBJ1-1 and V is TRBV6-1; 9 bases match TRBD1. The CDR3 has 16 amino acids. Losses at the gene ends were 3 bases for V and 2 bases for J; bases not matched to a gene: 7. Looked up from germline, CDR1 is MNHNS and CDR2 is SASEGT. The CDR3 here is CASSDLGTGTNTEAFF. CDR3 DNA sequence: TGTGCCAGCAGTGACCTAGGGACAGGGACCAACACTGAAGCTTTCTTT.

This clone was found a few times. The chain is built from TRBV30 and TRBJ2-6; weak D call: TRBD1 (6 bases). V was clipped by 8 bases and J by 0 bases, with 14 bases between them. This CDR3 comprises 15 residues. Germline CDR1 GTSNPN, CDR2 SVGIG (reference sequence). CDR3 DNA: TGTGCCGGCTTACAGGGACCCTCTGGGGCCAACGTCCTGACTTTC. This gives the protein CAGLQGPSGANVLTF.

The chain employs TRBV29-1 and TRBJ2-2; the D gene is possibly TRBD2 (6 bases). V was trimmed by 7 bases and J by 0 bases, leaving 12 bases between them. The germline V gene encodes CDR1 SQVTM and CDR2 ANQGSEA. CDR3 length: 14 residues. DNA for the CDR3: TGCAGCGCAGGAGGGGAGACGAACACCGGGGAGCTGTTTTTT. Its protein product is CSAGGETNTGELFF.